The 23 T cell receptor beta chains below all came from one sample that was sequenced in a study of blood T cell repertoires in COVID-19. Libraries were prepared by immunoSEQ multiplex PCR; TCRdb keeps only in-frame clonotypes and omits some of them. Of about 160,000 clones listed, 65% to 90% were seen once; the top ten hold more than 3%. The sequencing input was peripheral blood. The receptors stem from an older man with acute or convalescent COVID-19.

The V call is TRBV18, the J call TRBJ2-2; 13 positions agree with TRBD2. The CDR3 is 18 amino acids. Trimming took 2 bases from V and 6 from J; bases not matched to a gene: 9. Germline lookup yields CDR1 KGHSH and CDR2 LQKENI. The CDR3 DNA follows: TGTGCCAGCTCACCAACCGGGACTAGCGGGAAAATGGCCGGGGAGCTGTTTTTT. As protein: CASSPTGTSGKMAGELFF.

V gene TRBV19 combines with J gene TRBJ2-7, with 9 bases fitting TRBD1. CDR1 is LNHDA and CDR2 is SQIVND in the germline V gene (reference sequence). The CDR3 is 16 residues long. V lost 5 bases to trimming and J lost 1 base; unmatched junction nucleotides: 9. CDR3: CASSHTGGFPSYEQYF. In nucleotides, the CDR3 is TGTGCCAGTAGTCATACAGGGGGCTTCCCATCCTACGAGCAGTACTTC.

V gene TRBV5-1 combines with J gene TRBJ2-5, with 12 bases that match TRBD2. V lost 0 bases and J lost 0; bases outside the gene matches: 3. Germline V gene lookup returns CDR1 SGHRS and CDR2 YFSETQ. This CDR3 is 17 amino acids long. This chain's CDR3 is CASSLGGTSGHQETQYF. DNA for the CDR3: TGCGCCAGCAGCTTGGGCGGGACTAGCGGGCACCAAGAGACCCAGTACTTC.

This chain uses TRBV6-5 with TRBJ1-3; no firm D call. V was shortened by 8 bases and J by 0 bases, with 8 bases between the two germline ends. The CDR3 sequence is 13 residues long. Germline V gene data show CDR1 as MNHEY and CDR2 as SVGAGI. Here the CDR3 DNA reads TGTGCCAGCGGGGAGCACTCTGGAAACACCATATATTTT. This translates into CASGEHSGNTIYF.

The chain joins TRBV5-1 to TRBJ1-2, with TRBD1 matching 8 bases. This CDR3 is built from 14 residues. CDR1 and CDR2 from the germline V gene are SGHRS and YFSETQ. Germline trimming cut 4 bases from V and 8 bases from J; bases unmatched to any gene: 10. CDR3 residues: CASSVGTGEGGYTF. The DNA of the CDR3 is TGCGCCAGCAGCGTTGGGACAGGAGAAGGCGGCTACACCTTC.

CDR3 amino acids: CASSLSMASGRVGEQYF. DNA for the CDR3: TGTGCCAGCAGTTTATCGATGGCTAGCGGGAGGGTAGGCGAGCAGTACTTC. The chain employs TRBV27 and TRBJ2-7, with 12 bases lining up with TRBD2. CDR3 size: 17 residues. Germline-derived CDR1 and CDR2 are MNHEY and SMNVEV (reference sequence). J lost 6 bases, V lost 0 bases, and 9 bases had no gene match.

The chain couples TRBV15 to TRBJ1-1; 9 bases agree with TRBD1. Germline assignment: CDR1 LNHNV and CDR2 YYDKDF (reference sequence). CDR3 length equals 19 residues. V lost 0 bases to trimming and J lost 1 base; unmatched junction nucleotides: 12. The CDR3, as DNA: TGTGCCACCAGCAGAGATGCGTTCGGACAGGGGAATCGGAACACTGAAGCTTTCTTT. Protein sequence: CATSRDAFGQGNRNTEAFF. Together with reference TRBV15 and TRBJ1-1, the CDR3 gives the full variable domain: DAMVIQNPRYQVTQFGKPVTLSCSQTLNHNVMYWYQQKSSQAPKLLFHYYDKDFNNEADTPDNFQSRRPNTSFCFLDIRSPGLGDTAMYLCATSRDAFGQGNRNTEAFFGQGTRLTVV.

This chain connects TRBV16 to TRBJ2-6, with D perhaps TRBD2 (7 bases). The CDR3 has 19 amino acids. V was pared by 1 base and J by 2 bases, with 18 bases between. CDR1 and CDR2 from the germline V gene are KGHSY and FQNENV. The CDR3 reads CASSQFRGGGPAGANVLTF. The CDR3 nucleotides are TGTGCCAGCAGCCAATTCCGAGGGGGGGGTCCTGCTGGGGCCAACGTCCTGACTTTC.

The chain has TRBV12-3 or TRBV12-4 and TRBJ2-1; D might be TRBD2 (5 bases). This CDR3 spans 12 amino acids. V was pared by 1 base and J by 10 bases, with 8 bases between. The CDR3 protein is CASSLGGPEQFF. CDR3 nucleotides: TGTGCCAGCAGTTTAGGAGGGCCAGAGCAGTTCTTC.

In nucleotides, the CDR3 is TGTGCCAGCAGCTTTGTGTCAGGGTTAGCCTACGAGCAGTACTTC. Translating gives CASSFVSGLAYEQYF. This chain links TRBV7-9 with TRBJ2-7, with D maybe TRBD1 (5 bases). Germline V gives CDR1 SEHNR, CDR2 FQNEAQ (reference sequence). CDR3 length equals 15 residues. Trimming left V 3 bases short and J 2 bases short, with 14 bases between. The full variable domain, with the rest looked up from reference TRBV7-9 and TRBJ2-7, is DTGVSQNPRHKITKRGQNVTFRCDPISEHNRLYWYRQTLGQGPEFLTYFQNEAQLEKSRLLSDRFSAERPKGSFSTLEIQRTEQGDSAMYLCASSFVSGLAYEQYFGPGTRLTVT.

The chain employs TRBV28 and TRBJ2-7, with 10 bases fitting TRBD1. This CDR3 has 13 amino acids. Per the germline V gene, CDR1 is MDHEN and CDR2 is SYDVKM. V lost 5 bases, J lost 6 bases, and 4 bases stayed unmatched. The CDR3 reads CASSTGDRGEQYF. DNA of the CDR3: TGTGCCAGCAGTACCGGGGACAGGGGCGAGCAGTACTTC.

The chain joins TRBV5-1 to TRBJ2-1; perhaps TRBD1 as D (5 bases). Germline V gene sequence: CDR1 SGHRS, CDR2 YFSETQ. The CDR3 is 12 residues long. V was pared by 0 bases and J by 12 bases, with 10 bases between. This CDR3 is CASSLEGLGQFF. In nucleotides, the CDR3 is TGCGCCAGCAGCTTGGAGGGGCTCGGGCAGTTCTTC.

The rearrangement joins TRBV27 to TRBJ2-3; D is unresolved. The germline CDR1 and CDR2 sequences are MNHEY and SMNVEV (reference sequence). The CDR3 sequence is 13 residues long. The V end was cut by 1 base, the J end by 6 bases, with 8 bases between. The DNA of the CDR3 is TGTGCCAGCAGTTTATGGCATTCGGATACGCAGTATTTT. Its translation: CASSLWHSDTQYF.

The chain combines TRBV20-1 with TRBJ2-7; 9 nucleotides align to TRBD2. This CDR3 spans 15 amino acids. Germline CDR1 is DFQATT and CDR2 is SNEGSKA (reference sequence). The V segment lost 3 bases and the J segment 2 bases; nucleotides outside the gene matches: 8. The CDR3 DNA reads as TGCAGTGCTAGTCATTCGGCTAGCGGGGCCTACGAGCAGTACTTC. It yields the protein CSASHSASGAYEQYF.

The V and J genes are TRBV5-1 and TRBJ2-7; 7 nucleotides agree with TRBD2. The CDR3 runs 15 residues. V lost 0 bases, J lost 3 bases, and 6 bases stayed unmatched. Germline-derived CDR1 and CDR2 are SGHRS and YFSETQ. CDR3 sequence reads: CASSLEPGTIYEQYF. The DNA of the CDR3 is TGCGCCAGCAGCTTGGAGCCCGGGACTATCTACGAGCAGTACTTC.

This clone has only one observation. This sequence joins TRBV25-1 and TRBJ1-2; 7 nucleotides align to TRBD1. The CDR3 length is 15 residues. The germline gives CDR1 MGHDK, CDR2 SYGVNS. Trimming removed 5 bases from V and 5 bases from J; junction bases left unmatched: 11. The CDR3 loop reads CASSPPSGQWYGYTF. The CDR3, as DNA: TGTGCCAGCAGTCCTCCATCGGGACAGTGGTATGGCTACACCTTC.

With respect to this clone: The same CDR3 can be traced to other DNA sequences in this sample. The rearrangement uses TRBV19 and TRBJ1-5; no clear D. Trimming cost V 7 bases and J 7 bases, with 14 bases left between them. The CDR3 sequence is 13 residues long. Per the germline V gene, CDR1 is LNHDA and CDR2 is SQIVND (reference sequence). The CDR3 here is CASTPSGGQPQHF. The DNA for the CDR3 is TGTGCCAGTACTCCGTCGGGAGGACAGCCCCAGCATTTT.

This chain links TRBV5-1 with TRBJ2-3, with TRBD2 identical over 11 bases. V shed 4 bases and J 0 bases; nucleotides not matched to a gene: 4. Germline V gene lookup returns CDR1 SGHRS and CDR2 YFSETQ. This CDR3 spans 16 amino acids. CDR3 sequence reads: CASSTGLAVSTDTQYF. DNA for the CDR3: TGCGCCAGCAGCACGGGACTAGCGGTTAGCACAGATACGCAGTATTTT.

The rearrangement links TRBV6-1 to TRBJ2-7; 7 bases are a match to TRBD1. The CDR3 is made up of 12 amino acids. V dropped 6 bases and J dropped 4; count of bases not matched to a gene: 3. CDR1 is MNHNS, CDR2 SASEGT, per germline. The CDR3 DNA reads TGTGCCAGCAGGACAGGGTGGTACGAGCAGTACTTC. Translating it yields CASRTGWYEQYF.

J is TRBJ2-2 and V is TRBV3-1 (or the pseudogene TRBV3-2), with 11 bases lining up with TRBD1. The CDR3 contains 18 residues. The V gene's germline CDR1 is LGHDT and CDR2 YNNKEL (reference sequence). After removal of 3 bases from V and 7 bases from J, the junction contained 13 bases not matched to a gene. The CDR3 sequence is CASSQNTFGQGAFGELFF. The CDR3 DNA is TGTGCCAGCAGCCAGAACACCTTCGGACAGGGGGCTTTCGGGGAGCTGTTTTTT.

This clone was recorded only once. V and J are TRBV18 and TRBJ2-7, with D perhaps TRBD2 (5 bases). CDR1 and CDR2 from the germline V gene are KGHSH and LQKENI. V shed 4 bases and J shed 3 bases, with 7 bases lying between them. This CDR3 is 12 amino acids long. The CDR3 is CASSLDFYEQYF. The CDR3, as DNA: TGTGCCAGCTCACTGGACTTCTACGAGCAGTACTTC.

The sample holds many counts of this clone. The chain recombines TRBV5-6 with TRBJ1-6, with a possible D match to TRBD1 (6 bases). The CDR3 has 16 amino acids. Germline V CDR1 and CDR2: SGHDT, YYEEEE. Trimming shortened V by 4 bases and J by 6 bases, and 17 bases separated the two germline ends. In nucleotides, the CDR3 is TGTGCCAGCAGCACCGGCCCAGGGGAGTCTAATTCACCCCTCCACTTT. Translation gives CASSTGPGESNSPLHF.

V gene TRBV2 combines with J gene TRBJ2-6; D remains unclear. V was pared by 3 bases and J by 0 bases, with 6 bases between. CDR1 is SNHLY, CDR2 FYNNEI, per germline. This CDR3 contains 15 residues. CDR3 nucleotides: TGTGCCAGCAGTGACCTCCTCTCTGGGGCCAACGTCCTGACTTTC. It codes for CASSDLLSGANVLTF. Complete variable domain (other parts from reference TRBV2 and TRBJ2-6): EPEVTQTPSHQVTQMGQEVILRCVPISNHLYFYWYRQILGQKVEFLVSFYNNEISEKSEIFDDQFSVERPDGSNFTLKIRSTKLEDSAMYFCASSDLLSGANVLTFGAGSRLTVL.